Ten or more counts support the clone carrying this TCR beta chain. This record comes from a study of T-cell reconstitution after alpha-beta-depleted transplantation in children. V lost 0 bases to trimming and J lost 0 bases, with 13 bases between them. The CDR3 sequence is 18 residues long. Per the germline V gene, CDR1 is SGHRS and CDR2 is YFSETQ. The library targeted TCRbeta and was prepared with unique molecular identifiers. TCRdb re-called the PCR reads with MiXCR, one entry per CDR3 protein. The sample contains over 550,000 distinct CDR3 sequences, over 9.5% of which appear only once. The TCR was taken from a human donor who donated a stem cell graft to a child with acute myeloid leukemia. V is TRBV5-1 and J is TRBJ2-6; the D is unclear. The material was PBMCs from the stem cell graft donor, obtained from the stem cell graft. The CDR3 sequence: CASSLEFQIISGANVLTF. For the CDR3, the DNA is TGCGCCAGCAGCTTGGAGTTCCAGATAATCTCTGGGGCCAACGTCCTGACTTTC.